This T cell receptor (beta chain) appears in the sequencing data of a study of type 1 regulatory T cells. This CDR3 spans 14 amino acids. V was pared by 3 bases and J by 0 bases, with 7 bases between. A remark on this clonotype: Its target is unknown.

TCRdb re-called the reads through MiXCR, storing one row per CDR3 protein. The sample carries tens of thousands of distinct CDR3 sequences, around half recorded once. The clonotype comes from a human donor in good health. The genes are TRBV12-3 or TRBV12-4 and TRBJ2-3; D call uncertain. Sequencing was carried out using cultured T cells, either the whole culture or a sorted T cell fraction (not recorded which). The CDR3 bases are TGTGCCAGCAGTTTCCGCAGAAGCACAGATACGCAGTATTTT. Residues: CASSFRRSTDTQYF.